This passage covers 9 T cell receptor beta chains from one sample sequenced in a study of OX40 agonist ivuxolimab in advanced cancers. Data came from immunoSEQ multiplex PCR; TCRdb stores just in-frame clones and leaves some out. The sample has fewer than 80,000 clones, 85% seen once. The source material was CD4+ or CD8+ T cells sorted from blood, sampled in a trial of the OX40 agonist ivuxolimab. The receptors come from an adult with an advanced solid tumor such as melanoma, head and neck, liver or kidney cancer.

The chain is built from TRBV7-2 and TRBJ1-3; 8 bases map to TRBD1. Trimming cost V 5 bases and J 0 bases; bases outside gene matches: 6. CDR3 length: 16 residues. Germline-derived CDR1 and CDR2 are SGHTA and FQGNSA. CDR3 sequence: CASSPPQGASGNTIYF. CDR3 nucleotides: TGTGCCAGCAGCCCTCCCCAGGGGGCCTCTGGAAACACCATATATTTT.

This clone was recorded only once. The J gene is TRBJ2-3, the V gene TRBV7-2; 12 nucleotides agree with TRBD2. The CDR3 is made up of 16 amino acids. Germline V CDR1 and CDR2: SGHTA, FQGNSA. Unmatched junction bases numbered 8, after V lost 2 bases and J lost 8 bases. CDR3: CASSLPLGLAGTTQYF. CDR3 sequence (DNA): TGTGCCAGCAGCTTACCCCTCGGACTAGCGGGGACTACGCAGTATTTT.

The chain joins TRBV30 to TRBJ1-3; a possible D gene is TRBD1 (6 bases). The CDR3 spans 14 residues. The germline V gene encodes CDR1 GTSNPN and CDR2 SVGIG (reference sequence). The ends were cut back, 5 bases at V and 0 bases at J, with 11 bases in the middle. The CDR3 DNA sequence: TGTGCCTGGTCGACAGGCTCCTCTGGAAACACCATATATTTT. Amino acids: CAWSTGSSGNTIYF.

V is TRBV28 and J is TRBJ1-5, with D maybe TRBD1 (6 bases). The CDR3 has 13 amino acids. The germline CDR1 and CDR2 sequences are MDHEN and SYDVKM. The V end was cut by 2 bases, the J end by 8 bases, with 10 bases between. The CDR3: CASSLGGAKPQHF. CDR3 in DNA: TGTGCCAGCAGTTTAGGGGGGGCTAAGCCCCAGCATTTT.

The V and J genes are TRBV15 and TRBJ1-1, with TRBD1 as a possible D gene (5 bases). Germline CDR1 LNHNV, CDR2 YYDKDF (reference sequence). CDR3 length: 16 amino acids. Trimming took 6 bases from V and 5 from J, leaving 22 bases between them. CDR3 amino acids: CATSAFRGGVSTEAFF. CDR3 sequence (DNA): TGTGCCACCAGTGCGTTTCGGGGAGGGGTTTCGACTGAAGCTTTCTTT. The variable domain in full, completed from reference TRBV15 and TRBJ1-1, reads DAMVIQNPRYQVTQFGKPVTLSCSQTLNHNVMYWYQQKSSQAPKLLFHYYDKDFNNEADTPDNFQSRRPNTSFCFLDIRSPGLGDTAMYLCATSAFRGGVSTEAFFGQGTRLTVV.

The V call is TRBV18, the J call TRBJ1-1; D not resolved. The CDR3 sequence is 13 residues long. Germline values: CDR1 KGHSH, CDR2 LQKENI. V lost 3 bases and J lost 2, with 7 bases in between. DNA for the CDR3: TGTGCCAGCTCACCTCTATCCAACACTGAAGCTTTCTTT. Translating it yields CASSPLSNTEAFF.

This chain connects TRBV18 to TRBJ2-1, with 10 positions matching TRBD1. The germline V gene encodes CDR1 KGHSH and CDR2 LQKENI. The trim removed 8 bases at V and 2 bases at J, leaving 6 bases unmatched. There are 15 residues in the CDR3. The CDR3 sequence: CASTDRGATYNEQFF. The DNA of the CDR3 is TGTGCCAGCACGGACAGGGGGGCCACCTACAATGAGCAGTTCTTC.

The chain uses TRBV27 and TRBJ1-4; tentatively, D is TRBD1 (5 bases). This CDR3 is built from 14 residues. Trimming cost V 3 bases and J 8 bases, with 13 bases left between them. CDR1 and CDR2 (germline): MNHEY, SMNVEV (reference sequence). As DNA, the CDR3 is TGTGCCAGCAGTTTCAGCCAGGGTAGGGAAAAACTGTTTTTT. It codes for CASSFSQGREKLFF.

A note on this clone: This CDR3 is also generated by other DNA sequences in the sample. The rearrangement uses TRBV6-5 and TRBJ1-1; weak D call: TRBD1 (5 bases). The CDR3 length is 13 residues. The germline V and J ends were trimmed by 3 bases and 1 base, with 6 bases remaining between them. Germline V gene data show CDR1 as MNHEY and CDR2 as SVGAGI. The CDR3 region is CASSYTGNTEAFF. The CDR3 DNA reads TGTGCCAGCAGTTATACAGGGAACACTGAAGCTTTCTTT.